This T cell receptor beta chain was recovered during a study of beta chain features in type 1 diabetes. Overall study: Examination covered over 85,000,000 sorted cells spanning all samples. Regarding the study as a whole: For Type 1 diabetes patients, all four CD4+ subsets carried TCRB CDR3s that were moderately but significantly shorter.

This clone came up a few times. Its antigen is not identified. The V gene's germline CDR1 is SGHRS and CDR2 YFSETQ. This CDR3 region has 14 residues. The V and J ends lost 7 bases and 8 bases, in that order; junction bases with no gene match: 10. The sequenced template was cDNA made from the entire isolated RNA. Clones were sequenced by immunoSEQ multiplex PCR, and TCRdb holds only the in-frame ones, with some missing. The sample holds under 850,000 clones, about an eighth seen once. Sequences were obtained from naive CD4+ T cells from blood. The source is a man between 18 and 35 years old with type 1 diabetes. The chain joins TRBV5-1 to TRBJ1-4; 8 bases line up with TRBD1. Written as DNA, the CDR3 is TGCGCCAGCGGCCCAGGGGGCGCGGAAGAAAAACTGTTTTTT. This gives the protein CASGPGGAEEKLFF.